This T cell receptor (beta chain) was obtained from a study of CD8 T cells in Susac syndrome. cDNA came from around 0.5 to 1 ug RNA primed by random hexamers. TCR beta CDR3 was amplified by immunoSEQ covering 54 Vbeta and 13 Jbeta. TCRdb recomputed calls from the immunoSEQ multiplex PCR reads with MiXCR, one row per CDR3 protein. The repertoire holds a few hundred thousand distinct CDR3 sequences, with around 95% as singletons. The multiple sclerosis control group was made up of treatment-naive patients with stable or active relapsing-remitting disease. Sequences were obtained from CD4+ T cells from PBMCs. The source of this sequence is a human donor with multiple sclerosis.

CDR3 in amino acids: CASSQGTVKGGYTF. CDR3 DNA: TGTGCCAGCAGCCAAGGGACAGTCAAGGGTGGCTACACCTTC. The V gene is TRBV3-1, the J gene TRBJ1-2, with D maybe TRBD1 (6 bases). This CDR3 is 14 amino acids long. Per the germline V gene, CDR1 is LGHDT and CDR2 is YNNKEL (reference sequence). V shed 1 base and J shed 7 bases, with 13 bases lying between them.